This T cell receptor beta chain originates from a study of blood T cell repertoires in COVID-19. Study context: The United States, Italy and Spain were the sources of the acute and convalescent COVID-19 samples.

The participants were between 18 and 89 years old and came from about two dozen US areas. Two negative PCRs, clearance, or symptom resolution characterized the recovered Cohort 3 donors. Authors' processing steps: Estimation of nucleated cell counts was performed using reference gene primer amplification. Clones were sequenced by immunoSEQ multiplex PCR, and TCRdb holds only the in-frame ones, with some missing. That table gives V, J and clone size, and the DNA gave D and trimming. This table has about 330,000 clones, more than 85% appearing once. The CDR3 is made up of 11 amino acids. Trimming removed 8 bases at V and 3 bases at J, with 7 bases between. Germline V gene data show CDR1 as MDHEN and CDR2 as SYDVKM.

The V and J genes are TRBV28 and TRBJ1-2; no clear D. Sequencing was performed on PBMCs or T cells enriched from blood (not recorded which). The source of this sequence is a woman in her 30s who had recovered from COVID-19. As DNA, the CDR3 is TGTGCCAGCGCGGCAGACTATGGCTACACCTTC. Amino acid sequence: CASAADYGYTF.